A selection of T cell receptor beta chains follows, all from one sample in a study of CD8 T cells in ankylosing spondylitis. Using its own MiXCR run on the 5' RACE reads, TCRdb lists one record per CDR3 protein. The table lists 200,000 to 300,000 distinct CDR3 sequences, 8% to 9.5% of them singletons. The specimen was blood, either unsorted or a sorted T cell fraction (not recorded which). These receptors all come from a male donor with ankylosing spondylitis or in good health (not recorded which). Each CDR3 is given with its conserved first and last residue. Fields, in order: J gene, D gene, clone size, CDR3 length, V gene, CDR3 DNA, CDR3 protein. A D gene is named only where the DNA matches it firmly. Clone size appears in some rows only: once, few, many, or a class for an expanded clone.

TRBJ1-1,NA,many,13,TRBV7-2,TGTGCCAGCAGCTTAGTGTGGAACACTGAAGCTTTCTTT,CASSLVWNTEAFF
TRBJ1-1,NA,many,13,TRBV20-1,TGCAGTGCTAGTACACAGGGCCCCACTGAAGCTTTCTTT,CSASTQGPTEAFF
TRBJ2-5,NA,NA,13,TRBV4-2,TGTGCCAGCAGCCAGGGGAGTCAAGAGACCCAGTACTTC,CASSQGSQETQYF
TRBJ2-1,NA,many,15,TRBV29-1,TGCAGCGTTGAAAGTGGCTCCAGCTCCTACAATGAGCAGTTCTTC,CSVESGSSSYNEQFF
TRBJ1-2,NA,many,16,TRBV12-3/TRBV12-4,TGTGCCAGCAGTTCCCCCCTCGGGGGAGGGGAGGGTGGCTACACCTTC,CASSSPLGGGEGGYTF
TRBJ2-5,TRBD2,many,16,TRBV5-5,TGTGCCAGCAGCGTAGGACTAGCGGACGCTCAAGAGACCCAGTACTTC,CASSVGLADAQETQYF
TRBJ2-2,NA,many,15,TRBV3-1,TGTGCCAGCAGCCAAATGAACGGTATCCCCGGGGAGCTGTTTTTT,CASSQMNGIPGELFF
TRBJ2-2,TRBD2,many,16,TRBV12-3/TRBV12-4,TGTGCCAGCAGTTTAGGGCTAGCGGGGGGCGCCGGGGAGCTGTTTTTT,CASSLGLAGGAGELFF
TRBJ2-5,TRBD2,many,14,TRBV5-1,TGCGCCAGCGCGGAAGCGGGAGGAAGAGAGACCCAGTACTTC,CASAEAGGRETQYF
TRBJ2-2,NA,many,14,TRBV5-1,TGCGCCAGCACCACGGGACTGAACACCGGGGAGCTGTTTTTT,CASTTGLNTGELFF